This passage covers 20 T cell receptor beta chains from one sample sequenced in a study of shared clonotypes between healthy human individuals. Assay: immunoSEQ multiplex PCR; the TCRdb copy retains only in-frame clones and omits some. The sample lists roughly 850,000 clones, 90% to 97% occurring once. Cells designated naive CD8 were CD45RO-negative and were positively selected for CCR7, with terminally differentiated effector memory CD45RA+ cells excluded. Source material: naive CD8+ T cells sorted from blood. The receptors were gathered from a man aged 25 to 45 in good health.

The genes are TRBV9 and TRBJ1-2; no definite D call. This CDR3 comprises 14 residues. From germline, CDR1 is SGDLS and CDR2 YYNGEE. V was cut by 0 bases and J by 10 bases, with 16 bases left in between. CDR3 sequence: CASSVEWTSGDYTF. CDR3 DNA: TGTGCCAGCAGCGTAGAGTGGACGTCTGGTGACTACACCTTC.

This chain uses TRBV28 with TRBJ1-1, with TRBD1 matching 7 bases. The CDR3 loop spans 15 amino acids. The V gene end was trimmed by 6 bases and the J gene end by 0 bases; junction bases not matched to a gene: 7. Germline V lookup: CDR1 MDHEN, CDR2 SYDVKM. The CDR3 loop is CASSARTGMNTEAFF. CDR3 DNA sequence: TGTGCCAGCAGCGCAAGGACAGGTATGAACACTGAAGCTTTCTTT.

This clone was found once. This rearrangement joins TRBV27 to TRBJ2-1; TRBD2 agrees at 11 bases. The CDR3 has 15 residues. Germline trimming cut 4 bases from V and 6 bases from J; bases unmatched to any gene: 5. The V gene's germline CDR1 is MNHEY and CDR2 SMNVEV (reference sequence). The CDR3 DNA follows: TGTGCCAGCAGTTACGAGACTAGCGGGATCAATGAGCAGTTCTTC. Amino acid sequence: CASSYETSGINEQFF.

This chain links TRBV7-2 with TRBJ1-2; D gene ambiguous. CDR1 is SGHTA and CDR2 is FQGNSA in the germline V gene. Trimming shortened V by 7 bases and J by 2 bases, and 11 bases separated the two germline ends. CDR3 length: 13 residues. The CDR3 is CASTYSLNYGYTF. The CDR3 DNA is TGTGCCAGCACGTACAGTTTAAACTATGGCTACACCTTC. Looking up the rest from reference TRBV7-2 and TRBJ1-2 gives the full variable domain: GAGVSQSPSNKVTEKGKDVELRCDPISGHTALYWYRQSLGQGLEFLIYFQGNSAPDKSGLPSDRFSAERTGGSVSTLTIQRTQQEDSAVYLCASTYSLNYGYTFGSGTRLTVV.

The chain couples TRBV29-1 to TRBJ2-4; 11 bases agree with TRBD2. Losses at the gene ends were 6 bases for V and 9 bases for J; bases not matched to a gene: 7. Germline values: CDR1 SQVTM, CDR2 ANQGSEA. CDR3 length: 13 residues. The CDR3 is CSVDSGTSGIQYF. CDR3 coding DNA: TGCAGCGTAGACTCCGGGACTAGCGGCATTCAGTACTTC.

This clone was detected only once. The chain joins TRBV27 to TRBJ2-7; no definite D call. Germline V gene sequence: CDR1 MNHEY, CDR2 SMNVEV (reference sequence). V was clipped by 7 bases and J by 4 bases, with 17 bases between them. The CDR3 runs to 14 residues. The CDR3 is CASTPLFPPYEQYF. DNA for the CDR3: TGTGCCAGCACCCCACTTTTCCCCCCGTACGAGCAGTACTTC.

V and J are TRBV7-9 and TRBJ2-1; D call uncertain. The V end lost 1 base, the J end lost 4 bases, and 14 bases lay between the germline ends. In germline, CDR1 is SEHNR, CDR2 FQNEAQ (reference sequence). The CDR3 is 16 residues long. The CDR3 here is CASSLGFSVAYNEQFF. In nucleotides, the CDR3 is TGTGCCAGCAGCTTAGGGTTTTCCGTTGCGTACAATGAGCAGTTCTTC.

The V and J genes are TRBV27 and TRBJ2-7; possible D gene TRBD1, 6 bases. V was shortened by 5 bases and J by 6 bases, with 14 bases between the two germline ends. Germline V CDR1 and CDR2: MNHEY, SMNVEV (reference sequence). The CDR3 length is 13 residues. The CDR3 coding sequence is TGTGCCAGCAGTCCCGGAACAGGGTTCGAGCAGTACTTC. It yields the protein CASSPGTGFEQYF.

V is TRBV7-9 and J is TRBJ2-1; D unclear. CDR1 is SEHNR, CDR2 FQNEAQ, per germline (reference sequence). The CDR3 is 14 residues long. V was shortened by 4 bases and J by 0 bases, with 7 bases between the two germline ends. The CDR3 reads CASSWDFSYNEQFF. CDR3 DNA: TGTGCCAGCAGCTGGGATTTCTCCTACAATGAGCAGTTCTTC.

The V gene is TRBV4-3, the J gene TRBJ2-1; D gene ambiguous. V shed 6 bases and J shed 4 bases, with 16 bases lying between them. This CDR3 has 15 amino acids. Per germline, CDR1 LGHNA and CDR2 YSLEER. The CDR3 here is CASRHEQASYNEQFF. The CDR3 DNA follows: TGCGCCAGCAGACACGAACAAGCTAGTTACAATGAGCAGTTCTTC.

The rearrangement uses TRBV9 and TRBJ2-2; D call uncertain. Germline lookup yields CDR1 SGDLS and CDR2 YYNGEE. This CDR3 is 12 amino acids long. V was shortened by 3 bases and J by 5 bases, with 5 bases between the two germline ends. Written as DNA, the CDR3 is TGTGCCAGCAGCGGGCGAACCGGGGAGCTGTTTTTT. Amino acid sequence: CASSGRTGELFF. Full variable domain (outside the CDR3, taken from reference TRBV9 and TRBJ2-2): DSGVTQTPKHLITATGQRVTLRCSPRSGDLSVYWYQQSLDQGLQFLIQYYNGEERAKGNILERFSAQQFPDLHSELNLSSLELGDSALYFCASSGRTGELFFGEGSRLTVL.

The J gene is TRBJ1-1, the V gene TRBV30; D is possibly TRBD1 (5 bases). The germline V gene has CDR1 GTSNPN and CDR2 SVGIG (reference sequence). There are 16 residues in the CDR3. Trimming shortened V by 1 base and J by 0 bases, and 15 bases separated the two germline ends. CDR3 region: CAWSAGTASMNTEAFF. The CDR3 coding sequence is TGTGCCTGGAGTGCTGGGACGGCCTCCATGAACACTGAAGCTTTCTTT.

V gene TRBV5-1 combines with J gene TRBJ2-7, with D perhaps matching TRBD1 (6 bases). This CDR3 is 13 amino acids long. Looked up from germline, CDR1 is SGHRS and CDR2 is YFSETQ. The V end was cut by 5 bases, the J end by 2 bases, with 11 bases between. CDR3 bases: TGCGCCAGCAGTGAAGCAGGGGCCTACGAGCAGTACTTC. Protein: CASSEAGAYEQYF.

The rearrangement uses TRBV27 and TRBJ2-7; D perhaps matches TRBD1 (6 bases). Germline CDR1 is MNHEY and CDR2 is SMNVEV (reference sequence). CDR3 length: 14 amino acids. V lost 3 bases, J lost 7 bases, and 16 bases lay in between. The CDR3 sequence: CASSFAGTWREQYF. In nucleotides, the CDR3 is TGTGCCAGCAGTTTCGCCGGGACATGGCGAGAGCAGTACTTC.

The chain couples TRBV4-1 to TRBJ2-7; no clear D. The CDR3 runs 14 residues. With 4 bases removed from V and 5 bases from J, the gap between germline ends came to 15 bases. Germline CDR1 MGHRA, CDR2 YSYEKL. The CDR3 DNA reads TGCGCCAGCAGCCGCCTAGGTGAGCCAGACGAGCAGTACTTC. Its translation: CASSRLGEPDEQYF.

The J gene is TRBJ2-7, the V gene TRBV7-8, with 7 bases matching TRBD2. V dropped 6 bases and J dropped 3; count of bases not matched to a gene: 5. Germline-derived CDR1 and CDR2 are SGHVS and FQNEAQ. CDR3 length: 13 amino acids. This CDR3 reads CASRSAGYYEQYF. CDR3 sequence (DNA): TGTGCCAGCAGATCAGCGGGGTACTACGAGCAGTACTTC.

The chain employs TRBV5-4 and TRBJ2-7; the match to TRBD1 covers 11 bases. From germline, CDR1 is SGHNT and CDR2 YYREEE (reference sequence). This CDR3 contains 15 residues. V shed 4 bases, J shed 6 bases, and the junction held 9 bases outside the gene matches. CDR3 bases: TGTGCCAGCAGCGAGGGGTCCGGGACAGGGGGCGAGCAGTACTTC. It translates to CASSEGSGTGGEQYF.

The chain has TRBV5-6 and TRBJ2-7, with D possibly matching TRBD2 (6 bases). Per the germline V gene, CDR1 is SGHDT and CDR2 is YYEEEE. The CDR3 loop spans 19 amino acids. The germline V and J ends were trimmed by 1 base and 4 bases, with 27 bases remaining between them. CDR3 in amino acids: CASSLTKLSGTQTYYEQYF. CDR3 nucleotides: TGTGCCAGCAGCTTGACGAAACTTTCCGGGACTCAAACCTATTACGAGCAGTACTTC.

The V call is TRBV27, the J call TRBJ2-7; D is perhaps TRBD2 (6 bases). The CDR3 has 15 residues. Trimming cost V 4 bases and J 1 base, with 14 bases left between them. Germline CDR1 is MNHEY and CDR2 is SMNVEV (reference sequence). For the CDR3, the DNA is TGTGCCAGCAGTTCCCGGGACTCGCGATCCTACGAGCAGTACTTC. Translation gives CASSSRDSRSYEQYF.

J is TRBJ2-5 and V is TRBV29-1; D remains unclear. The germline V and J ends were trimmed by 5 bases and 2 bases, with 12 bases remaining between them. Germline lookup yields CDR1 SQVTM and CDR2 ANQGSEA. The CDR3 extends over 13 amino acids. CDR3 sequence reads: CSVLRVGQETQYF. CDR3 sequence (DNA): TGCAGCGTTCTCCGAGTTGGGCAAGAGACCCAGTACTTC.